This entry is about one T cell receptor beta chain. Its antigen remains undetermined. No base quality values were provided; no much bigger clone lies one nucleotide off. V sheds 6 bases and J sheds 4 bases, leaving 13 bases between their ends. Spanning cysteine to phenylalanine, the CDR3 consists of 13 amino acids. The only DNA kept is the CDR3, 39 bases in frame from the first base. In the germline V gene, CDR1 corresponds to MNHEY and CDR2 to SVGAGI. The collaborating institutions used their own protocols to collect whole blood in K2EDTA tubes. For TCRbeta analysis, collaborators shipped samples as frozen whole blood, isolated PBMCs, or DNA extracted from either of those sample types. The data originate from a study of blood T cell repertoires in COVID-19 (dated by TCRdb to about 2020). In terms of the full investigation: Collaborator samples came from the United States, Italy and Spain and covered acute and convalescent phases of COVID-19. Samples came from the ongoing ImmuneRACE study (first 160 participants) plus 1,254 subjects from 6 global collaborators. Nearly every sample came with metadata listing a de-identified subject ID, COVID-19 status, age in years and sex. The material from the prospective study consisted of cDNA or gDNA derived from T cells, B-cell-depleted T cells, or PBMCs. The repertoires were made available in a free public database intended to serve as a resource for research on the immune response to SARS-CoV-2. Where HLA class I and class II types were available, the types were taken from metadata supplied by the sample provider, not from assay-based typing. The dataset comprised deeply sampled blood TCRbeta repertoires from subjects exposed to, actively infected with, or recovered from COVID-19. What the work shows at the level of the full study, not this receptor alone: How much clinical and demographic metadata was included differed by source and by participant, and the metadata was provided uncurated.

The immunoSEQ Assay, a bias-controlled multiplex PCR, was used to amplify TCRbeta CDR3 regions from genomic DNA. The study's own analysis went as follows. Nucleated cell counts per sample were estimated from amplification of reference gene primers within the assay. To quantify the absolute abundance of each unique TCRbeta CDR3 rearrangement, sequence reads were collapsed and filtered. For each sample, productive Simpson clonality was calculated as the square root of Simpson's diversity index over productive rearrangements. Not all clones reach the TCRdb copy of this immuneACCESS table, which keeps in-frame sequences only. Checked studies attribute under half of the gap to unresolved V genes and leave the rest unexplained. D and trimming were read from the DNA, whereas the V and J calls and clone size are those reported in that table. A total of just over 650,000 clones appear in this sample, approximately 90% of them only once. Of the sample, roughly 0.25% is held by the ten largest clones.

Sequencing was performed on peripheral blood. The sequence links TRBV6-5 to TRBJ2-7; a tentative D call is TRBD1 (5 bases match). The clonotype was recovered from a woman aged 18-29 years with acute or convalescent COVID-19. The CDR3 amino acid sequence is: CASSYEGVYEQYF. The bases are TGTGCCAGCAGCTATGAAGGGGTTTACGAGCAGTACTTC.